The 5 T cell receptor beta chains presented below share a single source sample, sequenced in a study of cytomegalovirus exposure and HLA in healthy donors. PCR was performed using 60 Vbeta and 13 Jbeta primers. The repertoire was sequenced with immunoSEQ multiplex PCR; TCRdb's copy has only in-frame clones and lacks some. This sample carries under 200,000 clones, about 79% of them seen once, and the ten largest clones take around 15%. The specimen sequenced was PBMCs. The receptors were sampled from a man aged 45 to 65 in good health and CMV-seropositive.

The chain has TRBV4-1 and TRBJ2-3; a weak D match, TRBD1 (6 bases). V was cut by 1 base and J by 2 bases, with 16 bases left in between. Germline-derived CDR1 and CDR2 are MGHRA and YSYEKL. There are 17 residues in the CDR3. This chain's CDR3 is CASSQVWTGGLTDTQYF. The CDR3 DNA sequence: TGCGCCAGCAGCCAAGTATGGACTGGGGGCCTCACAGATACGCAGTATTTT.

The V call is TRBV7-9, the J call TRBJ2-7; 7 bases map to TRBD1. This CDR3 spans 13 amino acids. CDR1 is SEHNR and CDR2 is FQNEAQ in the germline V gene (reference sequence). Trimming cost V 6 bases and J 6 bases; bases outside gene matches: 8. For the CDR3, the DNA is TGTGCCAGCAGAACCAATCAGGGGGTCGAGCAGTACTTC. This translates into CASRTNQGVEQYF.

The rearrangement links TRBV9 to TRBJ1-6; the D gene is possibly TRBD1 (5 bases). CDR1 is SGDLS, CDR2 YYNGEE, per germline. V was shortened by 4 bases and J by 7 bases, with 12 bases between the two germline ends. The CDR3 contains 14 residues. CDR3 sequence reads: CASSPGHRNSPLHF. In DNA, the CDR3 is TGTGCCAGCAGCCCCGGACACCGCAATTCACCCCTCCACTTT.

This clone was seen just once. The chain has TRBV4-3 and TRBJ2-5, with D possibly being TRBD2 (5 bases). Germline V CDR1 and CDR2: LGHNA, YSLEER. This CDR3 has 17 residues. The V gene lost 1 base and the J gene lost 4 bases, with 19 bases spanning the gap. CDR3 bases: TGCGCCAGCAGCCAAGCCCTGCGCGGGCGGTCGGGAGAGACCCAGTACTTC. As protein: CASSQALRGRSGETQYF.

This chain joins TRBV4-1 and TRBJ1-6; no reliable D call. Germline-derived CDR1 and CDR2 are MGHRA and YSYEKL. The CDR3 runs 17 residues. V lost 0 bases to trimming and J lost 0 bases, with 9 bases between them. CDR3 amino acids: CASSQEVLSSYNSPLHF. In nucleotides, the CDR3 is TGCGCCAGCAGCCAAGAGGTTCTGAGCTCCTATAATTCACCCCTCCACTTT.